One sample yielded the 25 T cell receptor beta chains listed below, sequenced in a study of T cells in Graves' hyperthyroidism and ophthalmopathy. Amplification of TCR beta CDR3 regions was performed using RNA transcripts as template. The study used the HTBI primer set for a first-round RT-PCR of the TCR CDR3. TCRdb independently ran MiXCR on the multiplex PCR reads; one entry per CDR3 protein. The sample has about 250,000 distinct CDR3 sequences; about 25% are singletons. Input material: blood. Receptor source: a woman in her 40s with Graves' ophthalmopathy.

This clonotype was seen ten or more times. The chain couples TRBV19 to TRBJ1-1, with 8 positions matching TRBD1. The CDR3 has 15 residues. The J segment lost 1 base and the V segment lost 3 bases, leaving 4 bases of the junction unmatched. CDR1 is LNHDA and CDR2 is SQIVND in the germline V gene (reference sequence). The CDR3 spells CASSMFGQGNTEAFF. For the CDR3, the DNA is TGTGCCAGTAGTATGTTCGGACAGGGGAACACTGAAGCTTTCTTT.

The table lists this clonotype with many counts. This sequence joins TRBV6-5 and TRBJ2-2, with 10 positions matching TRBD2. This CDR3 has 16 residues. Trimming removed 4 bases from V and 4 bases from J; junction bases left unmatched: 6. From germline, CDR1 is MNHEY and CDR2 SVGAGI. The chain's CDR3 is CASSWLAGAGTGELFF. CDR3 DNA: TGTGCCAGCAGTTGGCTAGCGGGAGCGGGCACCGGGGAGCTGTTTTTT.

CDR3 nucleotides: TGCGCCAGCAGCCGCGGGACGGATAGCTCCTACGAGCAGTACTTC. This codes for CASSRGTDSSYEQYF. The V gene is TRBV5-1, the J gene TRBJ2-7; D might be TRBD2 (6 bases). The CDR3 has 15 amino acids. Germline-derived CDR1 and CDR2 are SGHRS and YFSETQ. Trimming stripped 4 bases from V and 0 bases from J, with 14 bases between.

This clonotype was observed many times. This chain connects TRBV2 to TRBJ2-2; D is unclear. CDR1 and CDR2 from the germline V gene are SNHLY and FYNNEI. The V and J ends lost 4 bases and 1 base respectively, with 4 bases between them. This CDR3 contains 13 residues. The CDR3 nucleotides read TGTGCCAGCAGTGGGATGAACACCGGGGAGCTGTTTTTT. This codes for CASSGMNTGELFF.

There are many counts of this clonotype. The gene calls are TRBV12-3 or TRBV12-4 and TRBJ2-5; D may be TRBD2 (7 bases). The length of the CDR3 is 17 residues. V was shortened by 3 bases and J by 5 bases, with 22 bases between the two germline ends. CDR3 DNA sequence: TGTGCCAGCAGTTTTAATGGGGGGGCTTCCTGGGGGGAGACCCAGTACTTC. Residues: CASSFNGGASWGETQYF.

This clonotype has at least ten counts. The chain carries TRBV3-1 and TRBJ2-5; 8 nucleotides match TRBD2. Germline V gene lookup returns CDR1 LGHDT and CDR2 YNNKEL (reference sequence). V gave up 4 bases and J gave up 2 bases; unmatched junction bases: 6. CDR3 length: 15 residues. The CDR3 nucleotides read TGTGCCAGCAGCCGTTTGGGGACTAGACAAGAGACCCAGTACTTC. Its translation: CASSRLGTRQETQYF.

Only a few counts were recorded for this clonotype. This sequence joins TRBV12-3 or TRBV12-4 and TRBJ1-1; D ambiguous. V was clipped by 2 bases and J by 12 bases, with 19 bases between them. CDR3 size: 14 residues. The CDR3 sequence is CASSLPPKEREPFF. For the CDR3, the DNA is TGTGCCAGCAGTTTACCCCCGAAGGAGAGGGAACCTTTCTTT.

This clonotype has just a few counts. The V call is TRBV4-2, the J call TRBJ2-2, with 13 bases that match TRBD2. V gave up 2 bases and J gave up 3 bases; unmatched junction bases: 6. CDR3 length: 18 residues. Germline CDR1 LGHNA, CDR2 YNFKEQ. The CDR3 nucleotides are TGTGCCAGCAGCCAATCCGGACTAGCGGGAGCTCACACCGGGGAGCTGTTTTTT. Translating it yields CASSQSGLAGAHTGELFF.

This clonotype was seen at least ten times. The chain combines TRBV9 with TRBJ2-5, with D unresolved. This CDR3 contains 13 residues. V gave up 0 bases and J gave up 4 bases, with 7 bases separating them. Per the germline V gene, CDR1 is SGDLS and CDR2 is YYNGEE. The CDR3 here is CASSVALGETQYF. CDR3 sequence (DNA): TGTGCCAGCAGCGTAGCTCTTGGAGAGACCCAGTACTTC. Looking up the rest from reference TRBV9 and TRBJ2-5 gives the full variable domain: DSGVTQTPKHLITATGQRVTLRCSPRSGDLSVYWYQQSLDQGLQFLIQYYNGEERAKGNILERFSAQQFPDLHSELNLSSLELGDSALYFCASSVALGETQYFGPGTRLLVL.

This rearrangement joins TRBV6-2 or TRBV6-3 to TRBJ1-1; D perhaps matches TRBD1 (6 bases). The CDR3 consists of 13 residues. Germline lookup yields CDR1 MNHEY and CDR2 SVGEGT. V lost 9 bases to trimming and J lost 3 bases, with 14 bases between them. CDR3 nucleotide sequence: TGTGCCAGTCCTACAGGGAAGGACACTGAAGCTTTCTTT. This encodes CASPTGKDTEAFF.

This chain uses TRBV29-1 with TRBJ2-7; no definite D call. The CDR3 runs to 12 residues. Germline CDR1 is SQVTM and CDR2 is ANQGSEA. Trimming removed 4 bases from V and 2 bases from J, with 9 bases in between. The CDR3 DNA sequence: TGCAGCGTTGTGGAAGAAGCCTACGAGCAGTACTTC. As protein: CSVVEEAYEQYF.

This clonotype was seen many times. The CDR3 nucleotides read TGTGCCAGTGGTTCTCAGGGCTCGGACATTCAGTACTTC. This codes for CASGSQGSDIQYF. This sequence joins TRBV19 and TRBJ2-4, with D perhaps TRBD1 (5 bases). Germline V gives CDR1 LNHDA, CDR2 SQIVND (reference sequence). This CDR3 contains 13 residues. The V gene lost 8 bases and the J gene lost 8 bases, with 16 bases spanning the gap.

At least ten counts were recorded for this clonotype. The V call is TRBV28, the J call TRBJ2-7; either TRBD1 or TRBD2 may fit D (5 bases each). Germline V gene data show CDR1 as MDHEN and CDR2 as SYDVKM. V was pared by 1 base and J by 0 bases, with 10 bases between. This CDR3 spans 15 amino acids. The CDR3 nucleotides read TGTGCCAGCAGTTTATTGGCAGGGACCTCCTACGAGCAGTACTTC. Amino acids: CASSLLAGTSYEQYF.

The chain combines TRBV12-3 or TRBV12-4 with TRBJ1-1; 8 bases are a match to TRBD1. This CDR3 is built from 15 residues. Trimming at V came to 6 bases and at J to 3 bases, leaving 9 bases not matched to a gene. CDR3 bases: TGTGCCAGCAGCCGAGGACAGGGACGGGACACTGAAGCTTTCTTT. It specifies CASSRGQGRDTEAFF.

This rearrangement joins TRBV27 to TRBJ1-1, with D perhaps matching TRBD1 (5 bases). The germline V gene has CDR1 MNHEY and CDR2 SMNVEV (reference sequence). V dropped 7 bases and J dropped 1 base, with 16 bases sitting between them. The CDR3 sequence is 15 residues long. The CDR3 sequence is CASIPGRAQNTEAFF. The DNA for the CDR3 is TGTGCCAGCATCCCCGGCAGGGCACAGAACACTGAAGCTTTCTTT.

This clonotype occurred a few times. The rearrangement links TRBV30 to TRBJ2-5; 9 bases align to TRBD1. The junction had 7 bases not matched to a gene; V was cut back by 0 bases and J by 5 bases. CDR3 length: 15 residues. Germline CDR1 is GTSNPN and CDR2 is SVGIG (reference sequence). CDR3 region: CAWSVRGTGTETQYF. Written as DNA, the CDR3 is TGTGCCTGGAGTGTACGCGGGACAGGGACCGAGACCCAGTACTTC.

This clonotype was recorded many times. This rearrangement joins TRBV20-1 to TRBJ1-5; TRBD1 might be the D (5 bases). CDR1 is DFQATT, CDR2 SNEGSKA, per germline (reference sequence). Trimming pared 2 bases from V and 1 base from J, leaving 9 bases between. This CDR3 is 14 amino acids long. CDR3 region: CSARSGQSNQPQHF. CDR3 in DNA: TGCAGTGCTAGATCCGGACAAAGCAATCAGCCCCAGCATTTT.

Only a few counts were recorded for this clonotype. The chain joins TRBV6-1 to TRBJ2-5; 7 positions match TRBD2. The CDR3 totals 13 residues. Trimming removed 1 base from V and 7 bases from J; junction bases left unmatched: 3. The germline V gene encodes CDR1 MNHNS and CDR2 SASEGT. CDR3 coding DNA: TGTGCCAGCAGTGAAGGTGGGAGGGCGACCCAGTACTTC. Translation: CASSEGGRATQYF.

This clonotype showed up many times. This chain links TRBV6-5 with TRBJ1-5, with D uncertain. Looked up from germline, CDR1 is MNHEY and CDR2 is SVGAGI. The CDR3 totals 15 residues. The V end was cut by 4 bases, the J end by 1 base, with 11 bases between. Here the CDR3 DNA reads TGTGCCAGCAGTTCGGATGCCCTGAGCAATCAGCCCCAGCATTTT. This gives the protein CASSSDALSNQPQHF.

This clonotype was counted many times. The chain links TRBV9 to TRBJ2-7; the D is unclear. Trimming cost V 2 bases and J 1 base, with 7 bases left between them. Germline values: CDR1 SGDLS, CDR2 YYNGEE. The CDR3 runs 13 residues. As DNA, the CDR3 is TGTGCCAGCAGCGTCTCCGCGTCCTACGAGCAGTACTTC. It codes for CASSVSASYEQYF.

CDR3 DNA: TGTGCCAGCAGTTTATCGACCAGGGCTTCGGGTGAAGCTTTCTTT. Its protein is CASSLSTRASGEAFF. The rearrangement uses TRBV27 and TRBJ1-1; maybe TRBD1 (5 bases). The CDR3 is 15 amino acids. Germline CDR1 and CDR2: MNHEY and SMNVEV (reference sequence). V lost 0 bases and J 7 bases, leaving 15 bases between the germline ends.

This clonotype has a handful of counts. V gene TRBV12-3 or TRBV12-4 combines with J gene TRBJ2-5; 11 nucleotides agree with TRBD1. Losses at the gene ends were 6 bases for V and 5 bases for J; bases not matched to a gene: 8. The CDR3 spans 15 residues. CDR3 DNA: TGTGCCAGCAGCTGGACAGGGGGCGGTGGGGAGACCCAGTACTTC. Amino acids: CASSWTGGGGETQYF.

In this sample, this clonotype turned up many times. In DNA form, the CDR3 reads TGCGCCAGCCGCCGGGCGGGCGGGGCAGCTAACTATGGCTACACCTTC. The encoded protein is CASRRAGGAANYGYTF. The rearrangement joins TRBV5-1 to TRBJ1-2, with D maybe TRBD1 (5 bases). Germline CDR1 reads SGHRS; CDR2 reads YFSETQ. V was trimmed by 7 bases and J by 0 bases, leaving 19 bases between them. The CDR3 is 16 amino acids. The full variable domain, rest sourced from reference TRBV5-1 and TRBJ1-2, is KAGVTQTPRYLIKTRGQQVTLSCSPISGHRSVSWYQQTPGQGLQFLFEYFSETQRNKGNFPGRFSGRQFSNSRSEMNVSTLELGDSALYLCASRRAGGAANYGYTFGSGTRLTVV.

This clonotype has ten or more counts. The gene calls are TRBV28 and TRBJ1-1; 8 bases fit TRBD1. CDR3 length equals 14 residues. The germline V gene has CDR1 MDHEN and CDR2 SYDVKM. V shed 3 bases and J 1 base; nucleotides not matched to a gene: 1. CDR3 nucleotide sequence: TGTGCCAGCAGTTTTACAGGGGGGAACACTGAAGCTTTCTTT. This translates into CASSFTGGNTEAFF.

The chain uses TRBV6-4 and TRBJ1-2; D possibly corresponds to TRBD1 (5 bases). Germline V lookup: CDR1 MRHNA, CDR2 SNTAGT. Trimming pared 7 bases from V and 3 bases from J, leaving 12 bases between. The CDR3 runs 13 residues. CDR3 nucleotide sequence: TGTGCCAGCACCCAAACAGGTTACTATGGCTACACCTTC. Protein product: CASTQTGYYGYTF.